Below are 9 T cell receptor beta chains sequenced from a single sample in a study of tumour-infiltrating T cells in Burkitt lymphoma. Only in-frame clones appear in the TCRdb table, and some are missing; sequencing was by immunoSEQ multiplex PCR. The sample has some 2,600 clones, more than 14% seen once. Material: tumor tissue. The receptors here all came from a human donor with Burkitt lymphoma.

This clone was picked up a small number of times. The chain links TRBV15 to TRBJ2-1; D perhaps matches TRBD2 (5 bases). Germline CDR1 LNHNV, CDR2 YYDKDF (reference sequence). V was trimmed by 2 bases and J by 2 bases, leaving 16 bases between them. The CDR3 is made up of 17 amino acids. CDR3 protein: CATSRPPPGFAYNEQFF. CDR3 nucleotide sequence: TGTGCCACCAGCAGACCTCCCCCGGGGTTCGCCTACAATGAGCAGTTCTTC.

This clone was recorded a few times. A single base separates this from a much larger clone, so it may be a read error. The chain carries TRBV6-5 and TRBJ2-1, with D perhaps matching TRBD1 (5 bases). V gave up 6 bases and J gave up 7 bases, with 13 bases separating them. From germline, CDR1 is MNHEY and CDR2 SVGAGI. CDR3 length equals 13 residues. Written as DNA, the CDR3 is TGTGCCAGCAGCCCCGACAGAAATAATGAGCAGTTCTTC. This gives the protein CASSPDRNNEQFF.

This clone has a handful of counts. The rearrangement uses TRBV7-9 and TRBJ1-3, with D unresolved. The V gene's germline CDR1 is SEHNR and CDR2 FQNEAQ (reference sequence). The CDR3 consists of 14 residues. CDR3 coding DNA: TGTGTCATCCCGACGGTAGATTCTGGAAACACCATATATTTT. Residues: CVIPTVDSGNTIYF. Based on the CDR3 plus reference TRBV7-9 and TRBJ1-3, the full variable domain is DTGVSQNPRHKITKRGQNVTFRCDPISEHNRLYWYRQTLGQGPEFLTYFQNEAQLEKSRLLSDRFSAERPKGSFSTLEIQRTEQGDSAMYLCVIPTVDSGNTIYFGEGSWLTVV.

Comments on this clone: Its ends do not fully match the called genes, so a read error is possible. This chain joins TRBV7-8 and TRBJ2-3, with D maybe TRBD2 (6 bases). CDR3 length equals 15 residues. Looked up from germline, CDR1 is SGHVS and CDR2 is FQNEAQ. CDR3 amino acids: CASSVTSPSEDMQYF. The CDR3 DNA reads TGTGCCAGCAGCGTGACTAGTCCGAGCGAGGATATGCAGTATTTT. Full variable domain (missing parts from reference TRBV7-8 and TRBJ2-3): GAGVSQSPRYKVAKRGQDVALRCDPISGHVSLFWYQQALGQGPEFLTYFQNEAQLDKSGLPSDRFFAERPEGSVSTLKIQRTQQEDSAVYLCASSVTSPSEDMQYFGPGTRLTVL.

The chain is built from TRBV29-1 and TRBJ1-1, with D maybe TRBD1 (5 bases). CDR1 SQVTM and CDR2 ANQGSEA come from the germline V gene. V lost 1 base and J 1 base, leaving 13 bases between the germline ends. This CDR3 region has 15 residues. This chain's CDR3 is CSVEARRDPNTEAFF. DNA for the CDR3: TGCAGCGTTGAAGCGCGGCGGGACCCGAACACTGAAGCTTTCTTT.

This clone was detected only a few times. The CDR3 DNA sequence: TGCGCCAGCAGCCAAGATTTCGACTATGGCTACACCTTC. Translation gives CASSQDFDYGYTF. The chain employs TRBV4-1 and TRBJ1-2, with D uncertain. The CDR3 runs to 13 residues. Between the trimmed V and J ends, which lost 0 bases and 3 bases, there was a span of 5 bases. The germline CDR1 and CDR2 sequences are MGHRA and YSYEKL.

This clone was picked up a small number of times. The CDR3: CASSPGSNYGYTF. The CDR3, as DNA: TGTGCCAGCTCACCAGGCTCAAACTATGGCTACACCTTC. The rearrangement uses TRBV18 and TRBJ1-2; D not certain. V lost 2 bases and J 2 bases, leaving 6 bases between the germline ends. CDR1 is KGHSH and CDR2 is LQKENI in the germline V gene. The CDR3 runs to 13 residues.

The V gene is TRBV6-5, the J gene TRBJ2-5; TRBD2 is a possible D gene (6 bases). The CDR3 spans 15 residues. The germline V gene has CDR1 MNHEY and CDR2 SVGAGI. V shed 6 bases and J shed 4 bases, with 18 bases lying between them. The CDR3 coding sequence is TGTGCCAGCAGACGCTTCCGGGACTCGTTAGAGACCCAGTACTTC. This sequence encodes CASRRFRDSLETQYF.

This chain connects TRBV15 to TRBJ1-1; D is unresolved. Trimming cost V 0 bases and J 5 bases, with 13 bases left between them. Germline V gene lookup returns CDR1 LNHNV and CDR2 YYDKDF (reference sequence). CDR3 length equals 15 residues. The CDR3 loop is CATSRDLGVSTEAFF. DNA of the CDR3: TGTGCCACCAGCAGAGATCTTGGGGTATCGACTGAAGCTTTCTTT.